Listed here are 32 T cell receptor beta chains from one sample, sequenced in a study of cytomegalovirus exposure and HLA in healthy donors. 60 Vbeta and 13 Jbeta primers were used in PCR. Generated by immunoSEQ multiplex PCR, the TCRdb table keeps only in-frame clones and is missing some. Here the sample spans around 180,000 clones, around 85% being singletons. Sequencing was done on a sample of PBMCs. All receptors derive from a man between 18 and 29 years old in good health and CMV-seronegative.

V gene TRBV6-6 combines with J gene TRBJ1-1; D gene unclear. This CDR3 region has 14 residues. Germline lookup yields CDR1 MNHNY and CDR2 SVGAGI (reference sequence). Trimming removed 7 bases from V and 5 bases from J, with 17 bases in between. The CDR3: CASTSAGVGTEAFF. The CDR3 DNA sequence: TGTGCCAGCACCTCTGCCGGGGTGGGAACTGAAGCTTTCTTT.

The chain joins TRBV6-6 to TRBJ2-2; 13 positions match TRBD2. In germline, CDR1 is MNHNY, CDR2 SVGAGI (reference sequence). The CDR3 extends over 15 amino acids. Losses at the gene ends were 5 bases for V and 5 bases for J; bases not matched to a gene: 2. The CDR3 coding sequence is TGTGCCAGCAGTACGGGACTAGCGGGAACCGGGGAGCTGTTTTTT. Translation: CASSTGLAGTGELFF.

J is TRBJ2-3 and V is TRBV7-9, with 7 bases aligning to TRBD2. Trimming removed 2 bases from V and 3 bases from J; junction bases left unmatched: 8. CDR1 and CDR2 from the germline V gene are SEHNR and FQNEAQ (reference sequence). The CDR3 covers 16 residues. In nucleotides, the CDR3 is TGTGCCAGCAGCTTAATCCTGAGCGGGGAGACAGATACGCAGTATTTT. Residues: CASSLILSGETDTQYF.

This clone was detected only once. V gene TRBV7-2 combines with J gene TRBJ2-1; 10 nucleotides agree with TRBD2. From germline, CDR1 is SGHTA and CDR2 FQGNSA. The trim removed 7 bases at V and 8 bases at J, leaving 17 bases unmatched. The CDR3 runs to 17 residues. Here the CDR3 DNA reads TGTGCCAGCACCTCCCAGTGGCTAGCGGGAGAAAGCGATGAGCAGTTCTTC. Translating gives CASTSQWLAGESDEQFF. The full variable domain, its missing parts supplied by reference TRBV7-2 and TRBJ2-1, is GAGVSQSPSNKVTEKGKDVELRCDPISGHTALYWYRQSLGQGLEFLIYFQGNSAPDKSGLPSDRFSAERTGGSVSTLTIQRTQQEDSAVYLCASTSQWLAGESDEQFFGPGTRLTVL.

V gene TRBV4-3 combines with J gene TRBJ2-1, with TRBD2 matching 11 bases. The V gene's germline CDR1 is LGHNA and CDR2 YSLEER. CDR3 length: 18 amino acids. With 4 bases clipped from V and 5 bases from J, the junction kept 13 bases outside the gene matches. Written as DNA, the CDR3 is TGCGCCAGCAGCCGCCGACTAGCGGGAATTATAGGCCACAATGAGCAGTTCTTC. Residues: CASSRRLAGIIGHNEQFF.

This sequence joins TRBV12-5 and TRBJ1-2; unclear D gene. Germline V CDR1 and CDR2: LGHNT, FRNRAP. The length of the CDR3 is 16 residues. V dropped 3 bases and J dropped 7 bases, with 21 bases sitting between them. CDR3 in amino acids: CASGFFAGFQSGGYTF. CDR3 nucleotide sequence: TGTGCTAGTGGTTTTTTCGCCGGGTTCCAGAGCGGTGGCTACACCTTC.

The chain links TRBV4-1 to TRBJ2-5; TRBD2 matches at 12 bases. Germline V gene lookup returns CDR1 MGHRA and CDR2 YSYEKL. This CDR3 is built from 19 residues. Trimming removed 1 base from V and 0 bases from J; junction bases left unmatched: 9. The CDR3 protein is CASSQGPTSGGTYQETQYF. CDR3 nucleotides: TGCGCCAGCAGCCAAGGTCCGACTAGCGGGGGAACCTACCAAGAGACCCAGTACTTC.

This chain uses TRBV6-1 with TRBJ2-7; the D is unclear. Trimming pared 4 bases from V and 0 bases from J, leaving 13 bases between. Germline V gene sequence: CDR1 MNHNS, CDR2 SASEGT. The CDR3 runs to 15 residues. CDR3 bases: TGTGCCAGCAGTGCGCAGGCGTTGAGCTCCTACGAGCAGTACTTC. Its protein is CASSAQALSSYEQYF.

The rearrangement links TRBV7-8 to TRBJ1-2; 7 positions match TRBD1. The germline V gene has CDR1 SGHVS and CDR2 FQNEAQ. J gave up 4 bases and V 4 bases, and 6 bases lay outside the gene matches. This CDR3 region has 14 residues. The CDR3 bases are TGTGCCAGCAGCTGGGACAGCCCCTCCTATGGCTACACCTTC. This encodes CASSWDSPSYGYTF.

This chain joins TRBV19 and TRBJ1-2, with 7 bases lining up with TRBD1. The V gene's germline CDR1 is LNHDA and CDR2 SQIVND (reference sequence). Trimming cost V 4 bases and J 4 bases; bases outside gene matches: 6. The CDR3 contains 14 residues. CDR3 protein: CASSTQDRTYGYTF. As DNA, the CDR3 is TGTGCCAGTAGTACCCAGGACAGGACCTATGGCTACACCTTC.

The chain combines TRBV5-5 with TRBJ1-4; D gene ambiguous. CDR1 SGHKS and CDR2 YYEKEE come from the germline V gene (reference sequence). The CDR3 sequence is 17 residues long. The ends were cut back, 0 bases at V and 6 bases at J, with 18 bases in the middle. CDR3 loop: CASSLVWTLPGDEKLFF. For the CDR3, the DNA is TGTGCCAGCAGCTTGGTATGGACGCTACCCGGGGATGAAAAACTGTTTTTT.

The chain uses TRBV7-2 and TRBJ2-3; tentative D call: TRBD2 (5 bases). The germline CDR1 and CDR2 sequences are SGHTA and FQGNSA. V lost 5 bases to trimming and J lost 2 bases, with 8 bases between them. The CDR3 totals 13 residues. In nucleotides, the CDR3 is TGTGCCAGCAGCCGGGAATCCACAGATACGCAGTATTTT. Protein sequence: CASSRESTDTQYF. Complete variable domain (other parts from reference TRBV7-2 and TRBJ2-3): GAGVSQSPSNKVTEKGKDVELRCDPISGHTALYWYRQSLGQGLEFLIYFQGNSAPDKSGLPSDRFSAERTGGSVSTLTIQRTQQEDSAVYLCASSRESTDTQYFGPGTRLTVL.

The V gene is TRBV2, the J gene TRBJ2-1; possibly TRBD1 for D (6 bases). This CDR3 spans 13 amino acids. Trimming took 7 bases from V and 5 from J, leaving 12 bases between them. Germline loops: CDR1 SNHLY, CDR2 FYNNEI. As DNA, the CDR3 is TGTGCCAGCACGACAGGCGTACACAATGAGCAGTTCTTC. Its protein product is CASTTGVHNEQFF.

The V call is TRBV29-1, the J call TRBJ2-7, with a possible D match to TRBD1 (6 bases). The CDR3 has 15 residues. From germline, CDR1 is SQVTM and CDR2 ANQGSEA. The germline V and J ends were trimmed by 5 bases and 0 bases, with 17 bases remaining between them. The CDR3 bases are TGCAGCGTTACCCAGGACAGCTTCAGCTCCTACGAGCAGTACTTC. This encodes CSVTQDSFSSYEQYF.

This chain links TRBV4-1 with TRBJ2-1, with D possibly being TRBD2 (6 bases). Trimming shortened V by 1 base and J by 3 bases, and 10 bases separated the two germline ends. The germline V gene encodes CDR1 MGHRA and CDR2 YSYEKL. The CDR3 has 15 amino acids. CDR3 sequence (DNA): TGCGCCAGCAGCCAAGCAGAGACTAGCTACAATGAGCAGTTCTTC. This codes for CASSQAETSYNEQFF.

The chain uses TRBV7-2 and TRBJ2-7; 13 nucleotides line up with TRBD2. The V gene end was trimmed by 7 bases and the J gene end by 1 base; junction bases not matched to a gene: 13. This CDR3 contains 18 residues. Germline CDR1 is SGHTA and CDR2 is FQGNSA. The DNA of the CDR3 is TGTGCCAGCACCCTTCGTACTAGCGGGAGGGCCGGGTCCTACGAGCAGTACTTC. Translation gives CASTLRTSGRAGSYEQYF.

The rearrangement links TRBV2 to TRBJ1-2; D remains ambiguous. The V end was cut by 7 bases, the J end by 0 bases, with 15 bases between. This CDR3 has 15 amino acids. Germline V gene sequence: CDR1 SNHLY, CDR2 FYNNEI. The CDR3 DNA reads TGTGCCAGCACTTCTCTAGGCTTAGCTAACTATGGCTACACCTTC. As protein: CASTSLGLANYGYTF.

This rearrangement joins TRBV6-5 to TRBJ2-3; TRBD2 might be the D (5 bases). The length of the CDR3 is 15 residues. Between the trimmed V and J ends, which lost 5 bases and 1 base, there was a span of 13 bases. Germline CDR1 reads MNHEY; CDR2 reads SVGAGI. CDR3: CASSRGPFGTDTQYF. CDR3 in DNA: TGTGCCAGCAGTCGAGGGCCTTTTGGCACAGATACGCAGTATTTT.

This clone was observed a few times. The chain is built from TRBV10-3 and TRBJ2-7, with a tentative D call TRBD2 (6 bases). The V end was cut by 11 bases, the J end by 2 bases, with 16 bases between. The CDR3 has 13 amino acids. CDR1 ENHRY and CDR2 SYGVKD come from the germline V gene. CDR3 region: CAVHGTSPYEQYF. CDR3 DNA: TGTGCCGTACACGGGACTTCCCCCTACGAGCAGTACTTC.

This clone has a handful of counts. The chain carries TRBV28 and TRBJ2-7; D is ambiguous. The CDR3 is 18 amino acids. The ends were cut back, 6 bases at V and 0 bases at J, with 24 bases in the middle. Germline lookup yields CDR1 MDHEN and CDR2 SYDVKM. This CDR3 reads CASRSIHGGRNSSYEQYF. The CDR3 DNA reads as TGTGCCAGCAGATCTATCCATGGCGGAAGAAATAGCTCCTACGAGCAGTACTTC.

The chain combines TRBV30 with TRBJ1-6; a possible D gene is TRBD1 (5 bases). The germline V gene has CDR1 GTSNPN and CDR2 SVGIG (reference sequence). The CDR3 is 16 amino acids. Trimming removed 3 bases from V and 6 bases from J, with 18 bases in between. DNA for the CDR3: TGTGCCTGGAGGGATAGAGGCAGCAGGGCTAATTCACCCCTCCACTTT. This translates into CAWRDRGSRANSPLHF. Together with reference TRBV30 and TRBJ1-6, the CDR3 gives the full variable domain: SQTIHQWPATLVQPVGSPLSLECTVEGTSNPNLYWYRQAAGRGLQLLFYSVGIGQISSEVPQNLSASRPQDRQFILSSKKLLLSDSGFYLCAWRDRGSRANSPLHFGNGTRLTVT.

This clone was recorded a few times. The chain couples TRBV19 to TRBJ2-7; D gene uncertain. The germline V gene has CDR1 LNHDA and CDR2 SQIVND (reference sequence). Trimming removed 3 bases from V and 0 bases from J, with 6 bases in between. This CDR3 spans 13 amino acids. The CDR3 DNA reads as TGTGCCAGTAGTATGGCTCTCTCCTACGAGCAGTACTTC. It is translated as CASSMALSYEQYF.

The chain couples TRBV10-3 to TRBJ2-5; D is unclear. Germline V gene data show CDR1 as ENHRY and CDR2 as SYGVKD. The CDR3 runs 11 residues. The V end lost 8 bases, the J end lost 2 bases, and 6 bases lay between the germline ends. The CDR3 sequence: CAIGSQETQYF. In DNA, the CDR3 is TGTGCCATCGGCTCTCAAGAGACCCAGTACTTC.

This clone was counted a single time. The chain has TRBV5-8 and TRBJ1-5; 7 bases align to TRBD1. Germline CDR1 and CDR2: SGHTS and YDEGEE. J lost 0 bases, V lost 0 bases, and 6 bases had no gene match. CDR3 length: 17 amino acids. The CDR3 nucleotides are TGTGCCAGCAGCTTGGGGACCACAGGGGTTAGCAATCAGCCCCAGCATTTT. This translates into CASSLGTTGVSNQPQHF.

The rearrangement links TRBV9 to TRBJ1-2; TRBD1 might be the D (5 bases). With 4 bases removed from V and 2 bases from J, the gap between germline ends came to 12 bases. The CDR3 extends over 14 amino acids. CDR1 is SGDLS and CDR2 is YYNGEE in the germline V gene. The CDR3 sequence is CASSTQTENYGYTF. Here the CDR3 DNA reads TGTGCCAGCAGCACCCAGACAGAGAACTATGGCTACACCTTC.

V gene TRBV19 combines with J gene TRBJ2-3; 9 bases are a match to TRBD2. The trim removed 3 bases at V and 4 bases at J, leaving 8 bases unmatched. This CDR3 region has 16 residues. The germline CDR1 and CDR2 sequences are LNHDA and SQIVND (reference sequence). CDR3 bases: TGTGCCAGTAGTATGTCAGCGGGGGGCGAATCAGATACGCAGTATTTT. Protein product: CASSMSAGGESDTQYF.

The J gene is TRBJ2-1, the V gene TRBV7-9; 7 bases match TRBD1. V lost 5 bases and J lost 5; bases outside the gene matches: 18. The CDR3 sequence is 18 residues long. The V gene's germline CDR1 is SEHNR and CDR2 FQNEAQ (reference sequence). The CDR3 bases are TGTGCCAGCAGCGGAGGATCCCCCCGGGACAGTAGGGACAATGAGCAGTTCTTC. It translates to CASSGGSPRDSRDNEQFF.

V and J are TRBV18 and TRBJ1-1; D may be TRBD1 (6 bases). Germline V gene sequence: CDR1 KGHSH, CDR2 LQKENI. V was pared by 3 bases and J by 5 bases, with 16 bases between. The length of the CDR3 is 15 residues. Written as DNA, the CDR3 is TGTGCCAGCTCACCGGCTGGCAGGGGAAATACTGAAGCTTTCTTT. This translates into CASSPAGRGNTEAFF.

This rearrangement joins TRBV4-3 to TRBJ1-1; possibly TRBD1 for D (6 bases). Germline CDR1 LGHNA, CDR2 YSLEER. V dropped 4 bases and J dropped 2 bases, with 8 bases sitting between them. This CDR3 region has 13 residues. The CDR3 reads CASSPGHNTEAFF. The DNA of the CDR3 is TGCGCCAGCAGCCCGGGACACAACACTGAAGCTTTCTTT.

The CDR3 DNA sequence: TGTGCCAGCAGCCAAGAGCGAAGTGGTTGGAGAGCGCAGTTCTTC. This gives the protein CASSQERSGWRAQFF. The chain joins TRBV4-2 to TRBJ2-1; D is undetermined. Germline loops: CDR1 LGHNA, CDR2 YNFKEQ. This CDR3 region has 15 residues. Trimming took off 0 bases at V and 12 bases at J, with 18 bases between the two ends.

The chain employs TRBV14 and TRBJ2-3; D is possibly TRBD1 (6 bases). The CDR3 is 15 residues long. Germline V CDR1 and CDR2: SGHDN, FVKESK. V shed 1 base and J shed 0 bases, with 8 bases lying between them. CDR3 sequence (DNA): TGTGCCAGCAGCCAAGGGACAGTTAGCACAGATACGCAGTATTTT. Its protein product is CASSQGTVSTDTQYF.

The J gene is TRBJ2-1, the V gene TRBV29-1; the D gene is possibly TRBD2 (6 bases). Per germline, CDR1 SQVTM and CDR2 ANQGSEA. The CDR3 sequence is 11 residues long. V was pared by 4 bases and J by 8 bases, with 9 bases between. In nucleotides, the CDR3 is TGCAGCGTTGGACTAGTCGATGAGCAGTTCTTC. It is translated as CSVGLVDEQFF.